Shown below are 18 T cell receptor beta chains from a single sample sequenced in a study of a mutant IDH1 vaccine in newly diagnosed glioma. Time point of the sample: week 11, during vaccination. Mutant IDH1 20-mer peptide, at 300 ug, made up each vaccine dose, with topical imiquimod. These receptors lack a known antigen. TCRdb keeps only in-frame clones here, not all; method: immunoSEQ multiplex PCR. The sample shows tens of thousands of clones, about 70% of them seen only once. The input for sequencing was peripheral blood mononuclear cells (PBMCs), taken from a glioma patient whose treatment included an IDH1 peptide vaccine. The receptors originated from a man between 18 and 29 years old with glioma. Some clones in this sample may be carry-over from other donors' samples.

V and J are TRBV6-1 and TRBJ1-5; D may be TRBD1 (6 bases). Trimming took off 6 bases at V and 7 bases at J, with 19 bases between the two ends. Germline CDR1 and CDR2: MNHNS and SASEGT. The CDR3 is made up of 15 amino acids. CDR3: CASSQRGTSIQPQHF. CDR3 in DNA: TGTGCCAGCAGCCAGCGCGGGACATCAATACAGCCCCAGCATTTT.

V gene TRBV5-6 combines with J gene TRBJ1-2; TRBD1 is a possible D gene (5 bases). The V end was cut by 4 bases, the J end by 14 bases, with 18 bases between. Germline V gene sequence: CDR1 SGHDT, CDR2 YYEEEE. The CDR3 spans 12 residues. The CDR3 nucleotides read TGTGCCAGCAGCCAAATGGGACCGTCGGAGACCTTC. It encodes CASSQMGPSETF.

The chain has TRBV10-3 and TRBJ1-2; the D gene is possibly TRBD1 (5 bases). The CDR3 spans 14 residues. V was clipped by 1 base and J by 2 bases, with 8 bases between them. Germline lookup yields CDR1 ENHRY and CDR2 SYGVKD. The CDR3 spells CAISELAGNYGYTF. Written as DNA, the CDR3 is TGTGCCATCAGTGAGTTAGCAGGGAACTATGGCTACACCTTC.

V is TRBV5-1 and J is TRBJ2-7, with D possibly being TRBD1 (6 bases). V lost 4 bases and J 7 bases, leaving 18 bases between the germline ends. This CDR3 has 14 amino acids. Germline CDR1 SGHRS, CDR2 YFSETQ. CDR3 sequence reads: CASSQGHPPWEQYF. In DNA, the CDR3 is TGCGCCAGCAGCCAGGGACACCCACCGTGGGAGCAGTACTTC.

The chain couples TRBV5-1 to TRBJ1-2; D possibly corresponds to TRBD1 (5 bases). This CDR3 is built from 14 residues. Trimming pared 3 bases from V and 3 bases from J, leaving 12 bases between. Germline V gene sequence: CDR1 SGHRS, CDR2 YFSETQ. CDR3 sequence: CASSSPQGDYGYTF. Here the CDR3 DNA reads TGCGCCAGCAGCTCCCCGCAAGGGGACTATGGCTACACCTTC.

The chain employs TRBV5-1 and TRBJ2-7, with D perhaps TRBD2 (6 bases). The germline gives CDR1 SGHRS, CDR2 YFSETQ. The germline V and J ends were trimmed by 1 base and 4 bases, with 6 bases remaining between them. CDR3 length equals 12 residues. The CDR3 loop reads CASSLRGYEQYF. DNA for the CDR3: TGCGCCAGCAGCTTGCGGGGGTACGAGCAGTACTTC.

The chain links TRBV29-1 to TRBJ1-1; D is ambiguous. With 3 bases removed from V and 7 bases from J, the gap between germline ends came to 9 bases. CDR3 length: 11 amino acids. Germline-derived CDR1 and CDR2 are SQVTM and ANQGSEA. Here the CDR3 DNA reads TGCAGCGTTGATCAGACGGGTGAAGCTTTCTTT. Encoded protein: CSVDQTGEAFF. The full variable domain, rest sourced from reference TRBV29-1 and TRBJ1-1, is SAVISQKPSRDICQRGTSLTIQCQVDSQVTMMFWYRQQPGQSLTLIATANQGSEATYESGFVIDKFPISRPNLTFSTLTVSNMSPEDSSIYLCSVDQTGEAFFGQGTRLTVV.

This chain connects TRBV2 to TRBJ2-3, with 8 bases identical to TRBD2. Germline-derived CDR1 and CDR2 are SNHLY and FYNNEI. J gave up 0 bases and V 6 bases, and 5 bases lay outside the gene matches. The CDR3 spans 15 residues. In nucleotides, the CDR3 is TGTGCCAGCAGCCGACTAGCGCGAAGCACAGATACGCAGTATTTT. This gives the protein CASSRLARSTDTQYF.

V and J are TRBV29-1 and TRBJ1-2, with D unclear. Between the trimmed V and J ends, which lost 1 base and 6 bases, there was a span of 12 bases. The CDR3 extends over 13 amino acids. Per the germline V gene, CDR1 is SQVTM and CDR2 is ANQGSEA. CDR3 nucleotide sequence: TGCAGCGTTGAAGGGTTTCTTAGGGATGGCTACACCTTC. Its protein is CSVEGFLRDGYTF.

This chain joins TRBV18 and TRBJ1-4; 8 positions match TRBD1. V lost 3 bases and J lost 8; bases outside the gene matches: 8. This CDR3 is 15 amino acids long. From germline, CDR1 is KGHSH and CDR2 LQKENI. The CDR3 is CASSPESGGGEKLFF. The CDR3 DNA reads as TGTGCCAGCTCACCCGAGTCAGGGGGCGGCGAAAAACTGTTTTTT.

This clone has a handful of counts. The rearrangement uses TRBV30 and TRBJ2-5; the D gene is possibly TRBD1 (6 bases). The germline gives CDR1 GTSNPN, CDR2 SVGIG (reference sequence). The CDR3 runs to 11 residues. Trimming shortened V by 0 bases and J by 13 bases, and 12 bases separated the two germline ends. In nucleotides, the CDR3 is TGTGCCTGGAGTGTAACGGGACACCTGTACTTC. Protein: CAWSVTGHLYF.

The sample holds a few counts of this clone. V usage is TRBV7-9 and J usage is TRBJ1-4; TRBD1 aligns across 7 bases. With V trimmed by 1 base and J by 4 bases, 3 bases remained unmatched. CDR1 is SEHNR, CDR2 FQNEAQ, per germline (reference sequence). This CDR3 comprises 15 residues. This CDR3 reads CASSLGSGGNEKLFF. The CDR3 bases are TGTGCCAGCAGCTTAGGGTCAGGGGGTAATGAAAAACTGTTTTTT.

This clone was counted between two and nine times. The chain recombines TRBV30 with TRBJ1-1; 9 nucleotides match TRBD1. From germline, CDR1 is GTSNPN and CDR2 SVGIG (reference sequence). J gave up 7 bases and V 2 bases, and 8 bases lay outside the gene matches. The CDR3 covers 14 residues. The CDR3 is CAWSTGQGYREAFF. CDR3 bases: TGTGCCTGGAGTACGGGACAGGGTTATCGTGAAGCTTTCTTT.

This clone appeared a few times. V and J are TRBV18 and TRBJ1-1; 8 nucleotides match TRBD1. The J segment lost 1 base and the V segment lost 5 bases, leaving 9 bases of the junction unmatched. The CDR3 spans 16 residues. The germline V gene encodes CDR1 KGHSH and CDR2 LQKENI. CDR3 sequence reads: CASSGQGRVWNTEAFF. The DNA for the CDR3 is TGTGCCAGCTCAGGACAGGGTAGGGTATGGAACACTGAAGCTTTCTTT.

CDR3 bases: TGTGCCAGCCGGGGGAGGGGGCTAAACACCGGGGAGCTGTTTTTT. Residues: CASRGRGLNTGELFF. The genes are TRBV6-6 and TRBJ2-2; D possibly uses TRBD1 or TRBD2 (7 bases each). Per germline, CDR1 MNHNY and CDR2 SVGAGI (reference sequence). With 8 bases removed from V and 2 bases from J, the gap between germline ends came to 15 bases. The CDR3 covers 15 residues.

This clone was observed a single time. The genes are TRBV6-5 and TRBJ2-5, with unresolved D. V shed 2 bases and J shed 3 bases, with 7 bases lying between them. The CDR3 is 13 amino acids. Germline V gene data show CDR1 as MNHEY and CDR2 as SVGAGI. CDR3 coding DNA: TGTGCCAGCAGTTACAACGTTAAAGAGACCCAGTACTTC. Amino acids: CASSYNVKETQYF.

This clone came up once. This sequence joins TRBV7-2 and TRBJ1-5; a weak D match, TRBD1 (5 bases). V dropped 6 bases and J dropped 4 bases, with 13 bases sitting between them. In germline, CDR1 is SGHTA, CDR2 FQGNSA. The CDR3 runs 14 residues. The CDR3 reads CASSFSGGNQPQHF. The CDR3 DNA is TGTGCCAGCAGTTTTAGCGGGGGAAATCAGCCCCAGCATTTT.

This rearrangement joins TRBV5-6 to TRBJ1-3, with D uncertain. Germline CDR1 SGHDT, CDR2 YYEEEE. The ends were cut back, 1 base at V and 0 bases at J, with 5 bases in the middle. The length of the CDR3 is 14 residues. The DNA for the CDR3 is TGTGCCAGCAGCTTGAAGAGCTCTGGAAACACCATATATTTT. This translates into CASSLKSSGNTIYF.